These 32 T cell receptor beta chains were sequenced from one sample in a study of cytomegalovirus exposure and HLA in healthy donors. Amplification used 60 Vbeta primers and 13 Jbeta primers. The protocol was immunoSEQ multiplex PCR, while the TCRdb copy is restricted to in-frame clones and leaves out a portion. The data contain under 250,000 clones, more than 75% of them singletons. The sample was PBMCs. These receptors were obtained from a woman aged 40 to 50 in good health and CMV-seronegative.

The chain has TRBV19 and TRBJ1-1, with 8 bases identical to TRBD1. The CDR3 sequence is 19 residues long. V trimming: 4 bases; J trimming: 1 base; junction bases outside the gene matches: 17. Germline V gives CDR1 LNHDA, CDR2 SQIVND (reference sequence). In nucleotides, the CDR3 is TGTGCCAGTAGTACCGACAGGGGTTGGCCAAACACACCGAACACTGAAGCTTTCTTT. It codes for CASSTDRGWPNTPNTEAFF.

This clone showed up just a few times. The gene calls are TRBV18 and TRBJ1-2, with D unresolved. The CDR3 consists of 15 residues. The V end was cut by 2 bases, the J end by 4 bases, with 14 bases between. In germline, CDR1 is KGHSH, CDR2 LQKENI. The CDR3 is CASSPLDSLGYGYTF. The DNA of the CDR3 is TGTGCCAGCTCACCATTGGACTCCTTGGGCTATGGCTACACCTTC.

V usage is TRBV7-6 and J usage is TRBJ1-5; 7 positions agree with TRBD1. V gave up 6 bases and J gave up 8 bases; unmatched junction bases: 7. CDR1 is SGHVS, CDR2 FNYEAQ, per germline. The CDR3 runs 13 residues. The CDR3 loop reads CASSPRQGEPQHF. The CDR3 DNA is TGTGCCAGCAGTCCTCGACAGGGCGAGCCCCAGCATTTT.

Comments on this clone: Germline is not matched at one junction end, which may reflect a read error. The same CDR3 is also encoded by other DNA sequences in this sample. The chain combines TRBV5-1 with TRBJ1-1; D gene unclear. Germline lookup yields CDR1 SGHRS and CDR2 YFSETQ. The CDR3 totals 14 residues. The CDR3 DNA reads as TGCGCCAGCAGCTTTGGGCCTACGGGAACTGAGGCTTTCTTT. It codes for CASSFGPTGTEAFF.

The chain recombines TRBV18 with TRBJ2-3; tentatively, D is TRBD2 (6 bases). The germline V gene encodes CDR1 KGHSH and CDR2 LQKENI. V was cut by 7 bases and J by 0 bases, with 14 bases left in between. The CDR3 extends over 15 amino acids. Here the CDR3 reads CASLEGPRSTDTQYF. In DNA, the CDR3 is TGTGCCAGCTTGGAGGGTCCGCGGAGCACAGATACGCAGTATTTT.

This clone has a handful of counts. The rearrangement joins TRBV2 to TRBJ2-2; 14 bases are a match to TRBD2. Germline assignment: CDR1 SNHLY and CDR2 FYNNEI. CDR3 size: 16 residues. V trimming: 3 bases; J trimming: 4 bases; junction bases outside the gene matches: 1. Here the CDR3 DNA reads TGTGCCAGCAGTGACGGACTAGCGGGGGGCACCGGGGAGCTGTTTTTT. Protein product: CASSDGLAGGTGELFF.

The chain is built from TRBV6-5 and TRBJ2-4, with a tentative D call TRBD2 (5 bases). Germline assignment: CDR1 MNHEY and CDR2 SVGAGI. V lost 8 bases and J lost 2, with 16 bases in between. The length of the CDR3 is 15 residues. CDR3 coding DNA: TGTGCCAGCCGCGGACTCCCGGGCCCCAAAAACATTCAGTACTTC. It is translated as CASRGLPGPKNIQYF.

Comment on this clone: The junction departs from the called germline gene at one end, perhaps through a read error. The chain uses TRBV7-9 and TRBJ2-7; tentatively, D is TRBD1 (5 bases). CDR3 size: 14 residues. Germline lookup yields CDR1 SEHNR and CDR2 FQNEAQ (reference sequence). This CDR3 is CSSSDLRVGYEQYF. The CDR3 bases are TGTTCCAGCAGCGATCTCAGGGTAGGCTACGAGCAGTACTTC.

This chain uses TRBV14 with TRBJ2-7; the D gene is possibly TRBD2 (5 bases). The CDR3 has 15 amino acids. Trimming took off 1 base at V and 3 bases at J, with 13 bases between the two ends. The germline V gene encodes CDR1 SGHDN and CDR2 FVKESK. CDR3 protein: CASSQAGGSVYEQYF. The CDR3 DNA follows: TGTGCCAGCAGCCAAGCTGGTGGGAGCGTCTACGAGCAGTACTTC.

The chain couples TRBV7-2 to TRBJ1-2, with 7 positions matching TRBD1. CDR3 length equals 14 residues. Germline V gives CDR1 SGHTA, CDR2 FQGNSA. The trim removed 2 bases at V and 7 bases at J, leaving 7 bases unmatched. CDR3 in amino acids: CASSLRSRGTGYTF. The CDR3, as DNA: TGTGCCAGCAGCTTAAGGAGCAGGGGGACTGGCTACACCTTC.

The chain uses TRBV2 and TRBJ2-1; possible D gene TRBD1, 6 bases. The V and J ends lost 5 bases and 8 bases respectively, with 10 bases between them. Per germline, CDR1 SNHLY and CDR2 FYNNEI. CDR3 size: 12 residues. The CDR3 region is CASSWGLYEQFF. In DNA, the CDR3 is TGTGCCAGCAGTTGGGGGCTCTATGAGCAGTTCTTC.

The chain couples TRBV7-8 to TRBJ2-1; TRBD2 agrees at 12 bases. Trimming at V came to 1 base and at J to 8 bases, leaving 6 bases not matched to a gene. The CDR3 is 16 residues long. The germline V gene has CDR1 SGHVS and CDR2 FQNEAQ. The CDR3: CASSLEQLAGGHEQFF. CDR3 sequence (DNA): TGTGCCAGCAGCTTAGAACAACTAGCGGGAGGTCATGAGCAGTTCTTC.

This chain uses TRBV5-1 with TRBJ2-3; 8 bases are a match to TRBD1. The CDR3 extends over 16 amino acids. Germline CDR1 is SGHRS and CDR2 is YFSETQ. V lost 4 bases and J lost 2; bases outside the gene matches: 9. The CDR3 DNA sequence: TGCGCCAGCAGCCATGGAGGGACAGGAACCACAGATACGCAGTATTTT. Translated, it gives CASSHGGTGTTDTQYF.

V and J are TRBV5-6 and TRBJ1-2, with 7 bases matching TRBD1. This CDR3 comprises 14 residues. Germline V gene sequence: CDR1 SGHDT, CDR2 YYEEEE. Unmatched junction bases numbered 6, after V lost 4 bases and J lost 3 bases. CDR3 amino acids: CASSPNRGDYGYTF. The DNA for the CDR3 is TGTGCCAGCAGCCCTAACAGGGGAGACTATGGCTACACCTTC.

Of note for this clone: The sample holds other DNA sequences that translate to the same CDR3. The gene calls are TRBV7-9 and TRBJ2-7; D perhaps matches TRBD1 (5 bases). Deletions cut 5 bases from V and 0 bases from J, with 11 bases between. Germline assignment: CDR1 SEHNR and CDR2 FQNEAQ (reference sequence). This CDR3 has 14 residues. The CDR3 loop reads CASSRTRSSYEQYF. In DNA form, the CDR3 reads TGTGCCAGCAGCCGGACACGGAGCTCCTACGAGCAGTACTTC.

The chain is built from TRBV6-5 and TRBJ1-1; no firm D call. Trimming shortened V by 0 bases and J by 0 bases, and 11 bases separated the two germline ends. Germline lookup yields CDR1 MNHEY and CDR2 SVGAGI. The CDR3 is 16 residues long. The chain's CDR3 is CASSYSRYSMNTEAFF. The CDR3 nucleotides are TGTGCCAGCAGTTACTCTCGCTACAGTATGAACACTGAAGCTTTCTTT.

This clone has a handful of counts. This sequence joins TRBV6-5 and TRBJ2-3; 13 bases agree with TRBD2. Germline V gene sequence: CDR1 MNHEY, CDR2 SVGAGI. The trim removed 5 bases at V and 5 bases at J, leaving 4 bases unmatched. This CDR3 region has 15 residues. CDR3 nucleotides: TGTGCCAGCAGTCGGACTAGCGGGAGAAGAGATACGCAGTATTTT. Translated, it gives CASSRTSGRRDTQYF.

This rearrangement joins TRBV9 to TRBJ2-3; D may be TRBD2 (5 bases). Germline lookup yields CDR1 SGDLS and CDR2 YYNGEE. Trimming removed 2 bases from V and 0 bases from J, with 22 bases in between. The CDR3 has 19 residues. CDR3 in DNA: TGTGCCAGCAGCGTCCCGAGGGTAGGCAGGCACTCTAGCACAGATACGCAGTATTTT. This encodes CASSVPRVGRHSSTDTQYF.

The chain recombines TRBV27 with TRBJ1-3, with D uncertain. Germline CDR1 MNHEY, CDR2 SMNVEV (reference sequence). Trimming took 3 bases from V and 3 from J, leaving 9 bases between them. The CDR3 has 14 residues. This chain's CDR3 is CASSFRAGGNTIYF. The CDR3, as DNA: TGTGCCAGCAGTTTTCGCGCGGGTGGAAACACCATATATTTT.

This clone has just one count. Written as DNA, the CDR3 is TGTGCCAGCTCACCAAGGGGTAGCGGGAGAATAGGAGAGACCCAGTACTTC. Translating gives CASSPRGSGRIGETQYF. This chain links TRBV18 with TRBJ2-5; 9 bases match TRBD2. Germline CDR1 and CDR2: KGHSH and LQKENI. J lost 4 bases, V lost 2 bases, and 11 bases had no gene match. The CDR3 runs 17 residues.

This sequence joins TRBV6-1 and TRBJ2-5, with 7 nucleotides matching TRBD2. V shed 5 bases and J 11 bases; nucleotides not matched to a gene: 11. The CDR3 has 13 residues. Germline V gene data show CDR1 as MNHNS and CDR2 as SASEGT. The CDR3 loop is CASSSGLAGEQYF. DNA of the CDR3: TGTGCCAGCAGTTCTGGACTCGCGGGAGAGCAGTACTTC.

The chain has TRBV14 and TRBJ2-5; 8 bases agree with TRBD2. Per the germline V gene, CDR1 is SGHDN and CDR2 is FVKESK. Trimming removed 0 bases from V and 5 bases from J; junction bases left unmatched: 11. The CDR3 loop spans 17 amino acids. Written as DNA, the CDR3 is TGTGCCAGCAGCCAAGATTTCCGGGAGGGCCGGGGGGAGACCCAGTACTTC. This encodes CASSQDFREGRGETQYF.

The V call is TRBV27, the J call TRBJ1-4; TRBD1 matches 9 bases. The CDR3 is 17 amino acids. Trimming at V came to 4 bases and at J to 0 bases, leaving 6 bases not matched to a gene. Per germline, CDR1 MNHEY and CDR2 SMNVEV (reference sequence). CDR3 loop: CASSSDRGDATNEKLFF. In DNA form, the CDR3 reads TGTGCCAGCAGTTCTGACAGGGGGGATGCAACTAATGAAAAACTGTTTTTT.

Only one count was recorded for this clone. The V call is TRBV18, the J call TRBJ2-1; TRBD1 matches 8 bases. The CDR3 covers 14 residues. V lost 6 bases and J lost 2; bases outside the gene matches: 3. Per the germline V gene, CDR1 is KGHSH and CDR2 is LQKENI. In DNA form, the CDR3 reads TGTGCCAGCTCTCGACAGGGGACCTACAATGAGCAGTTCTTC. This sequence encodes CASSRQGTYNEQFF. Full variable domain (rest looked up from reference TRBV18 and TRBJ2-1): NAGVMQNPRHLVRRRGQEARLRCSPMKGHSHVYWYRQLPEEGLKFMVYLQKENIIDESGMPKERFSAEFPKEGPSILRIQQVVRGDSAAYFCASSRQGTYNEQFFGPGTRLTVL.

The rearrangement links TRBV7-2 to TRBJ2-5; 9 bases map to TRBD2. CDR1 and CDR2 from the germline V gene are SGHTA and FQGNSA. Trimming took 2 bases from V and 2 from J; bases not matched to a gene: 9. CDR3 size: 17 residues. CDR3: CASSLLRLAEFQETQYF. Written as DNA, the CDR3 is TGTGCCAGCAGCTTATTGAGACTAGCGGAATTTCAAGAGACCCAGTACTTC. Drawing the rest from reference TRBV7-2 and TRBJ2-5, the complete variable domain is GAGVSQSPSNKVTEKGKDVELRCDPISGHTALYWYRQSLGQGLEFLIYFQGNSAPDKSGLPSDRFSAERTGGSVSTLTIQRTQQEDSAVYLCASSLLRLAEFQETQYFGPGTRLLVL.

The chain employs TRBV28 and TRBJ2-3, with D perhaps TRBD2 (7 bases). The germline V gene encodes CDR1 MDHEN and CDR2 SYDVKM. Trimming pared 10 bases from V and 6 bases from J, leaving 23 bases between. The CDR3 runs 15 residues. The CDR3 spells CATFPSGAGEDTQYF. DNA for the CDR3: TGTGCCACCTTCCCTTCGGGGGCGGGAGAGGATACGCAGTATTTT.

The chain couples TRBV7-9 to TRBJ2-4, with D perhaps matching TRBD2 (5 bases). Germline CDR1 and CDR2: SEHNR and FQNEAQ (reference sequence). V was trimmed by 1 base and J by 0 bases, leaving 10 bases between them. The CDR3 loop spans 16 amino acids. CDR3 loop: CASSLEGGVAKNIQYF. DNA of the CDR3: TGTGCCAGCAGCTTAGAAGGAGGAGTAGCCAAAAACATTCAGTACTTC.

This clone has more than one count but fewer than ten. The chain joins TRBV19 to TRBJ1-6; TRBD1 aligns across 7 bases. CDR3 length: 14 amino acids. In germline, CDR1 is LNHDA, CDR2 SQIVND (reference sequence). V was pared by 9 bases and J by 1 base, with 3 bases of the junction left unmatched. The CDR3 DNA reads TGTGCCAGCAACAGGGGATCCTATAATTCACCCCTCCACTTT. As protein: CASNRGSYNSPLHF.

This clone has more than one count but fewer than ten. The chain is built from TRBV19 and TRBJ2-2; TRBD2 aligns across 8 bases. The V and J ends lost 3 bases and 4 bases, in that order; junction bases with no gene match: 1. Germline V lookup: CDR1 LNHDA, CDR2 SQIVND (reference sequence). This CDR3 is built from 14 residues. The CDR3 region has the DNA TGTGCCAGTAGTATGGCGGGAGGCACCGGGGAGCTGTTTTTT. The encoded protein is CASSMAGGTGELFF.

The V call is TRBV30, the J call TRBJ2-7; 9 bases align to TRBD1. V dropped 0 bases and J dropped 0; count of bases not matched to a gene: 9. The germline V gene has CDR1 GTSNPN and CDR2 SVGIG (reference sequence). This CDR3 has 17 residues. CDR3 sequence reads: CAWSVWGQGINSYEQYF. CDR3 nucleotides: TGTGCCTGGAGTGTATGGGGACAGGGAATAAACTCCTACGAGCAGTACTTC.

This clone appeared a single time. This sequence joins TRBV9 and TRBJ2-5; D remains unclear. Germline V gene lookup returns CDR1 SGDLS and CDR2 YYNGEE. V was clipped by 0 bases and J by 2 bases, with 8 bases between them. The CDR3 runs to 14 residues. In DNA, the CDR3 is TGTGCCAGCAGCGTAGGGGCAGCACAAGAGACCCAGTACTTC. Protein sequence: CASSVGAAQETQYF. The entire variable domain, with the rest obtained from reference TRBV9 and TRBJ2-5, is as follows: DSGVTQTPKHLITATGQRVTLRCSPRSGDLSVYWYQQSLDQGLQFLIQYYNGEERAKGNILERFSAQQFPDLHSELNLSSLELGDSALYFCASSVGAAQETQYFGPGTRLLVL.

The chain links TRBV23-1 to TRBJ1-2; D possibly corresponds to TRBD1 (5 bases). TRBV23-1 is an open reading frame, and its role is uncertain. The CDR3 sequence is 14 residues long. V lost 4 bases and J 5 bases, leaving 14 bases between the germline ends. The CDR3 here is CASSRRAGDYGYTF. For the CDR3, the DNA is TGCGCCAGCAGTCGACGGGCGGGGGATTATGGCTACACCTTC.